The clone carrying this T cell receptor beta chain was recorded a few times. Antigen specificity is unknown. The sample belongs to a study of beta chain features in type 1 diabetes. Notes on the study in general: The study found that naive, central memory and Treg TCRB repertoires appeared more similar in patients than in healthy donors. Shortening that was moderate but significant affected the TCRB CDR3s of Type 1 diabetes patients in all four CD4+ subsets.

Sequenced material consisted of expressed TCRB transcripts (all of the isolated RNA was reverse transcribed). Method: immunoSEQ multiplex PCR; TCRdb's copy keeps in-frame clones and lacks some. In the table there are about 160,000 clones, approximately 9.1% of which are singletons. Germline V gene sequence: CDR1 DFQATT, CDR2 SNEGSKA (reference sequence). The V gene end was trimmed by 7 bases and the J gene end by 13 bases; junction bases not matched to a gene: 9. CDR3 length: 11 amino acids. The receptor's source is a woman aged 30 to 39 with type 1 diabetes. The V gene is TRBV20-1, the J gene TRBJ2-3, with 9 bases fitting TRBD2. The sequenced sample consisted of central memory CD4+ T cells from blood. The CDR3 protein is CSGGGDGPEYF. For the CDR3, the DNA is TGCAGTGGCGGGGGGGATGGACCTGAGTATTTT.